This T cell receptor beta chain emerged from a study of technical replicates of blood from several donors. TCRdb keeps only in-frame clones here, not all; method: immunoSEQ multiplex PCR. The sample lists approximately 70,000 clones; 95% to 98% were seen once. This receptor was obtained from a human donor in good health. Specimen: T cells isolated from PBMCs.

CDR3 region: CASSRLTNTEAFF. The DNA of the CDR3 is TGTGCCAGCAGTCGACTGACGAACACTGAAGCTTTCTTT. This chain connects TRBV14 to TRBJ1-1; D remains ambiguous. There are 13 residues in the CDR3. The ends were cut back, 6 bases at V and 1 base at J, with 9 bases in the middle. In germline, CDR1 is SGHDN, CDR2 FVKESK.